The 5 T cell receptor beta chains below were found in one sample sequenced in a study of PD-1 blockade in classical Hodgkin lymphoma. Profiling relied on immunoSEQ multiplex PCR, and the TCRdb table lists in-frame clones only, not all of them. The profile covers 7,000 or so clones, with about 70% appearing a single time and 42% taken by the ten largest. Documented time point: cycle 4 day 1 (C4D1), after 5 to 7 weeks of nivolumab. Each patient's relapse followed autologous stem cell transplantation, and brentuximab vedotin exposure varied. The source material was peripheral blood mononuclear cells (PBMCs), sampled before the fourth cycle of nivolumab. These receptor sequences come from a human donor with classical Hodgkin lymphoma.

The V gene is TRBV5-8, the J gene TRBJ1-2, with no clear D. The V end lost 4 bases, the J end lost 3 bases, and 13 bases lay between the germline ends. The germline CDR1 and CDR2 sequences are SGHTS and YDEGEE. The CDR3 loop spans 14 amino acids. The CDR3 is CASSPRSGHYGYTF. The CDR3 nucleotides read TGTGCCAGCAGCCCCCGGTCGGGTCACTATGGCTACACCTTC.

The chain's CDR3 is CASSAGGTGAYGYTF. The DNA of the CDR3 is TGTGCCAGCAGCGCGGGGGGCACAGGGGCTTATGGCTACACCTTC. The chain recombines TRBV9 with TRBJ1-2, with 7 nucleotides matching TRBD1. The CDR3 runs to 15 residues. Per germline, CDR1 SGDLS and CDR2 YYNGEE. After removal of 3 bases from V and 5 bases from J, the junction contained 10 bases not matched to a gene.

The chain employs TRBV4-2 and TRBJ1-5, with D perhaps TRBD1 (6 bases). Germline V gene data show CDR1 as LGHNA and CDR2 as YNFKEQ. With 0 bases removed from V and 4 bases from J, the gap between germline ends came to 7 bases. The CDR3 runs to 14 residues. This CDR3 is CASSQDRGNQPQHF. CDR3 nucleotides: TGTGCCAGCAGCCAAGATAGGGGGAATCAGCCCCAGCATTTT.

This clone was recorded only once. The rearrangement links TRBV6-6 to TRBJ1-3; D is ambiguous. V was shortened by 0 bases and J by 0 bases, with 6 bases between the two germline ends. The CDR3 is 15 amino acids. The germline V gene encodes CDR1 MNHNY and CDR2 SVGAGI (reference sequence). The CDR3 DNA reads TGTGCCAGCAGTTACTCGGGCAGCTCTGGAAACACCATATATTTT. Translating it yields CASSYSGSSGNTIYF.

This clone appeared a few times. The V gene is TRBV5-6, the J gene TRBJ1-5; the D gene is possibly TRBD1 (6 bases). The CDR3 has 13 residues. The germline V gene has CDR1 SGHDT and CDR2 YYEEEE. V shed 2 bases and J shed 11 bases, with 14 bases lying between them. The chain's CDR3 is CASSLQGRGTQHF. The CDR3 DNA reads as TGTGCCAGCAGCTTACAGGGTAGGGGGACCCAGCATTTT.